This T cell receptor (beta chain) derives from a study of T cell changes during pregnancy in multiple sclerosis (dated by TCRdb to the late 2010s). As for the study more broadly: In women with multiple sclerosis, the researchers looked at how the T cell repertoire shifted as pregnancy progressed.

Regarding this clone: Its antigen remains unidentified. Within one base of it there is no much larger clone, and no base qualities were kept.

Library prep was done by the immunoSEQ multiplex PCR assay. TCRdb provides this immuneACCESS table in a form limited to in-frame rearrangements. Some clones are lacking; in checked studies, under half of them reflect an unresolved V gene, and why the rest are absent is not known. The sample table contains 20,000 to 25,000 clones; only one count was recorded for about nine tenths of them. The ten largest clones take up about an eighth of the sample. The germline V gene supplies CDR1 SGHRS and CDR2 YFSETQ. Trimming removed 4 bases from V and 2 bases from J, leaving 10 bases between the germline ends. The CDR3, cysteine through phenylalanine, is 13 amino acids long. The only DNA kept is the CDR3, 39 bases in frame from the first base.

The source is a female donor in good health, enrolled as a control in a pregnancy study. This specimen consisted of CD8+ T cells from peripheral blood mononuclear cells, obtained in the first trimester of pregnancy. Recombination linked TRBV5-1 to TRBJ2-7, with TRBD1 tentatively as D gene (6 bases match). The nucleotide sequence reads TGCGCCAGCAGCGGGGGCGAGACCTACGAGCAGTACTTC. Its translation reads: CASSGGETYEQYF. Reference TRBV5-1 and TRBJ2-7 proteins supply the regions before and after the CDR3; the full variable domain is: KAGVTQTPRYLIKTRGQQVTLSCSPISGHRSVSWYQQTPGQGLQFLFEYFSETQRNKGNFPGRFSGRQFSNSRSEMNVSTLELGDSALYLCASSGGETYEQYFGPGTRLTVT.